The 13 T cell receptor beta chains below all came from one sample that was sequenced in a study of T cells after yellow fever vaccination (dated by TCRdb to about 2019). The treatment or condition label on this specimen signifies: live attenuated yellow fever vaccine strain. Libraries were built with 5' RACE. These reads were obtained on an Illumina NovaSeq 6000. TCRdb reanalyzed the raw reads on its own, using fastp at Q25 for trimming and MiXCR for clone calling, and kept in-frame beta chains. Rows matching on CDR3 protein sequence are summarized as one entry with the most common DNA and genes. A total of 300,000 to 350,000 distinct CDR3 sequences appear in this sample, 3% to 4.5% of them only once. The ten largest account for approximately 24% of the sample. Source: PBMCs, taken 5 days after the yellow fever booster vaccination. The receptors derive from a man between 18 and 29 years old who received the YFV17D yellow fever vaccine.

This sequence joins TRBV7-3 and TRBJ2-2; 9 positions match TRBD1. This CDR3 is 15 amino acids long. V shed 5 bases and J 6 bases; nucleotides not matched to a gene: 7. Germline assignment: CDR1 SGHTA and CDR2 FQGTGA. The chain's CDR3 is CASSLQGASAGELFF. DNA for the CDR3: TGTGCCAGCAGCCTACAGGGGGCTAGTGCCGGGGAGCTGTTTTTT.

This clonotype turned up a few times. The chain combines TRBV19 with TRBJ2-1; the match to TRBD1 covers 8 bases. CDR1 LNHDA and CDR2 SQIVND come from the germline V gene (reference sequence). The length of the CDR3 is 14 residues. The V and J ends lost 3 bases and 7 bases, in that order; junction bases with no gene match: 5. As DNA, the CDR3 is TGTGCCAGTAGTATTCCAGGGGGCACAAATGAGCAGTTCTTC. Translation: CASSIPGGTNEQFF.

Here the CDR3 reads CASSLNTNYGYTF. CDR3 sequence (DNA): TGTGCCAGCAGCTTGAACACTAACTATGGCTACACCTTC. The J gene is TRBJ1-2, the V gene TRBV5-6; D is unresolved. V was trimmed by 1 base and J by 0 bases, leaving 4 bases between them. The CDR3 length is 13 residues. The germline gives CDR1 SGHDT, CDR2 YYEEEE.

Regarding this clonotype: At one end the junction does not follow the germline gene, possibly because of a read error. V is TRBV12-3 or TRBV12-4 and J is TRBJ2-1, with 8 bases identical to TRBD2. The length of the CDR3 is 11 residues. The CDR3 nucleotides read TGTGCCAGCAGTGTAGCGGGGCCGCAGTTCTTC. Protein sequence: CASSVAGPQFF.

The chain carries TRBV29-1 and TRBJ2-1; no definite D call. The length of the CDR3 is 13 residues. Trimming removed 7 bases at V and 0 bases at J, with 10 bases between. Germline loops: CDR1 SQVTM, CDR2 ANQGSEA. The CDR3 is CSGFRSSYNEQFF. CDR3 nucleotides: TGCAGCGGGTTCAGGAGCTCCTACAATGAGCAGTTCTTC.

This clonotype was picked up many times. The genes are TRBV5-1 and TRBJ2-2; D might be TRBD2 (5 bases). CDR1 and CDR2 (germline): SGHRS, YFSETQ. V gave up 3 bases and J gave up 5 bases, with 11 bases separating them. The CDR3 covers 14 residues. In nucleotides, the CDR3 is TGCGCCAGCAGCTCCGGGGTTGGGACCGGGGAGCTGTTTTTT. Its protein is CASSSGVGTGELFF.

The J gene is TRBJ1-2, the V gene TRBV12-3 or TRBV12-4, with a possible D match to TRBD1 (5 bases). This CDR3 is built from 12 residues. The V gene lost 5 bases and the J gene lost 13 bases, with 17 bases spanning the gap. The CDR3 nucleotides read TGTGCCAGCAGTCTGACGGGGGTGGTGACCACCTTC. Translation: CASSLTGVVTTF.

Ten or more counts support this clonotype. This chain joins TRBV7-9 and TRBJ1-2; no reliable D call. Germline CDR1 reads SEHNR; CDR2 reads FQNEAQ (reference sequence). CDR3 length: 13 residues. V was pared by 2 bases and J by 4 bases, with 8 bases between. CDR3 residues: CASSLTAFYGYTF. The CDR3 bases are TGTGCCAGCAGCTTAACCGCCTTCTATGGCTACACCTTC.

This clonotype was counted only a few times. The chain has TRBV6-6 and TRBJ1-4; no clear D. Between the trimmed V and J ends, which lost 6 bases and 8 bases, there was a span of 16 bases. The CDR3 is made up of 14 amino acids. Germline loops: CDR1 MNHNY, CDR2 SVGAGI (reference sequence). The chain's CDR3 is CASRGQRTMEKLFF. The CDR3 DNA reads TGTGCCAGCAGAGGCCAAAGGACGATGGAAAAACTGTTTTTT.

This chain connects TRBV6-6 to TRBJ1-2, with 9 positions matching TRBD1. CDR3 size: 15 residues. Germline CDR1 and CDR2: MNHNY and SVGAGI (reference sequence). Trimming took 6 bases from V and 7 from J; bases not matched to a gene: 12. The CDR3 region is CASRDWGQGLAGYTF. DNA of the CDR3: TGTGCCAGCAGGGATTGGGGACAGGGCCTCGCTGGCTACACCTTC.

The V gene is TRBV7-2, the J gene TRBJ1-5; D possibly corresponds to TRBD1 (5 bases). The CDR3 has 17 amino acids. With 5 bases removed from V and 2 bases from J, the gap between germline ends came to 19 bases. The germline V gene encodes CDR1 SGHTA and CDR2 FQGNSA. The CDR3 protein is CASSPEGRAGGNQPQHF. The CDR3 DNA sequence: TGTGCCAGCAGCCCGGAGGGCAGGGCAGGAGGCAATCAGCCCCAGCATTTT.

This clonotype showed up many times. The rearrangement joins TRBV6-6 to TRBJ2-6; D is unresolved. CDR3 length: 15 residues. Trimming shortened V by 4 bases and J by 0 bases, and 7 bases separated the two germline ends. CDR1 MNHNY and CDR2 SVGAGI come from the germline V gene (reference sequence). The CDR3 reads CASSFRVSGANVLTF. The DNA of the CDR3 is TGTGCCAGCAGTTTCAGAGTCTCTGGGGCCAACGTCCTGACTTTC.

This clonotype was seen repeatedly, ten times or more. CDR3 amino acids: CASSAGPAGTYEQYV. The DNA for the CDR3 is TGTGCCAGCTCGGCCGGGCCAGCGGGAACCTACGAGCAGTACGTC. The chain has TRBV27 and TRBJ2-7; 7 nucleotides align to TRBD2. The CDR3 is 15 amino acids. Germline CDR1 MNHEY, CDR2 SMNVEV (reference sequence). Trimming cost V 8 bases and J 2 bases; bases outside gene matches: 12.